The T cell receptor (beta chain) under discussion was sequenced for a study of T cell responses to AZD1222 COVID-19 vaccine. Study results and limitations: The donor cohort was predominantly white British with a female majority, and clonal diversity may have been underestimated. Regions 160-218 and 743-854 dominated among vaccine-associated CD4 TCRs spanning spike. Two doses of AZD1222 preceded a rise in Spike-specific TCR breadth and depth.

Produced via immunoSEQ multiplex PCR; TCRdb's table is partial and in-frame only. The data show around 140,000 clones, with about 91% seen just once and approximately 3.8% held by the top ten. CDR1 is SGHTA and CDR2 is FQGNSA in the germline V gene. CDR3 length: 14 amino acids. V shed 4 bases and J 5 bases; nucleotides not matched to a gene: 6. In regard to this clone: The antigen remains undetermined.

This clonotype was obtained from an adult who received the AZD1222 COVID-19 vaccine. The chain links TRBV7-2 to TRBJ2-7; TRBD1 aligns across 9 bases. Material: peripheral blood, obtained 28 days after the second AZD1222 dose. CDR3 DNA: TGTGCCAGCAGCTGGGGGGGACAGGGTGACGAGCAGTACTTC. Translating it yields CASSWGGQGDEQYF. Looking up the rest from reference TRBV7-2 and TRBJ2-7 gives the full variable domain: GAGVSQSPSNKVTEKGKDVELRCDPISGHTALYWYRQSLGQGLEFLIYFQGNSAPDKSGLPSDRFSAERTGGSVSTLTIQRTQQEDSAVYLCASSWGGQGDEQYFGPGTRLTVT.